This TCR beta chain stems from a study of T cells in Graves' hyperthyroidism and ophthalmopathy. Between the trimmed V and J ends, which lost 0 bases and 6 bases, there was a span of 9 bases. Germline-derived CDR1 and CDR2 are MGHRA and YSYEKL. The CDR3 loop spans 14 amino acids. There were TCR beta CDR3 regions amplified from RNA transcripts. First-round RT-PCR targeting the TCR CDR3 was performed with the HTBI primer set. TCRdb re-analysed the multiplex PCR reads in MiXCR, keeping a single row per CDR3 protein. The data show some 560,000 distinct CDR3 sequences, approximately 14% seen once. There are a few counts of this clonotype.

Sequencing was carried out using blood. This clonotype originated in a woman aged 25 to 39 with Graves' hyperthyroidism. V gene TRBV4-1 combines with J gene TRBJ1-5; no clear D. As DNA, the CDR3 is TGCGCCAGCAGCCAAGATGAAGGGATTCAGCCCCAGCATTTT. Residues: CASSQDEGIQPQHF.